Listed below are T cell receptor beta chains from one sample, sequenced in a study of blood T cell repertoires in COVID-19. Repertoires were generated with immunoSEQ multiplex PCR, while TCRdb's copy carries only in-frame clones and drops some. The data show some 100,000 clones, just over 85% seen once. Sequenced sample: PBMCs or T cells enriched from blood (not recorded which). These receptors were taken from a woman in her forties or fifties who had recovered from COVID-19. The CDR3 runs from the conserved cysteine through the conserved F or W. Each record gives: V gene, D gene, clone size, J gene, CDR3 protein, CDR3 DNA. D genes are given only for firm matches. Clone size appears in some rows only: once, few, many, or a class for an expanded clone.

V: TRBV5-5; D: TRBD2; size: once; J: TRBJ2-6; CDR3: CASSSIGTSGTGANVLTF; DNA: TGTGCCAGCAGCTCGATAGGTACTAGCGGGACTGGGGCCAATGTCCTGACTTTC
V: TRBV28; D: NA; size: NA; J: TRBJ1-3; CDR3: CASESISSGNTIYF; DNA: TGTGCCAGCGAGTCCATTAGCTCTGGAAACACCATATATTTT
V: TRBV5-1; D: NA; size: NA; J: TRBJ2-1; CDR3: CASSLGQTSYNEQFF; DNA: TGCGCCAGCAGCTTGGGACAGACCTCCTACAATGAGCAGTTCTTC
V: TRBV10-1; D: TRBD2; size: NA; J: TRBJ2-3; CDR3: CASSESRLAGVTLADTQYF; DNA: TGCGCCAGCAGTGAGTCAAGACTAGCGGGAGTAACTCTTGCAGATACGCAGTATTTT
V: TRBV6-1; D: NA; size: once; J: TRBJ1-6; CDR3: CASSERRILHSPLHF; DNA: TGTGCCAGCAGTGAACGGAGAATACTTCATTCACCCCTCCACTTT
V: TRBV5-5; D: TRBD2; size: once; J: TRBJ2-1; CDR3: CASSPRPLLADLNEQFF; DNA: TGTGCCAGCAGCCCCAGACCCTTACTAGCGGACCTCAATGAGCAGTTCTTC
V: TRBV3-1/TRBV3-2; D: TRBD1; size: NA; J: TRBJ2-5; CDR3: CASNPGQSVTQYF; DNA: TGTGCCAGCAATCCGGGACAGTCGGTGACCCAGTACTTC
V: TRBV6-5; D: NA; size: NA; J: TRBJ1-2; CDR3: CASSRGGGYGYTF; DNA: TGTGCCAGCAGCAGGGGTGGTGGCTATGGCTACACCTTC
V: TRBV2; D: TRBD2; size: NA; J: TRBJ2-1; CDR3: CASSVASGLHSYNEQFF; DNA: TGTGCCAGCAGTGTGGCTAGCGGGTTACACTCCTACAATGAGCAGTTCTTC
V: TRBV6-5; D: NA; size: NA; J: TRBJ2-1; CDR3: CASSYEEGDRNEQFF; DNA: TGTGCCAGCAGTTACGAAGAGGGGGATAGAAATGAGCAGTTCTTC
V: TRBV15; D: TRBD1; size: NA; J: TRBJ1-4; CDR3: CATSQTGVGEKLFF; DNA: TGTGCCACCAGCCAAACAGGGGTTGGTGAAAAACTGTTTTTT
V: TRBV12-3/TRBV12-4; D: TRBD1; size: NA; J: TRBJ1-2; CDR3: CASSQTGAYGYTF; DNA: TGTGCCAGCAGTCAGACAGGGGCCTATGGCTACACCTTC
V: TRBV19; D: TRBD2; size: NA; J: TRBJ2-7; CDR3: CASSQLAEAYEQYF; DNA: TGTGCCAGTAGTCAGCTAGCGGAAGCCTACGAGCAGTACTTC
V: TRBV2; D: TRBD2; size: NA; J: TRBJ2-5; CDR3: CASSEVVGGGETQYF; DNA: TGTGCCAGCAGTGAAGTAGTCGGGGGGGGAGAGACCCAGTACTTC
V: TRBV14; D: TRBD1; size: NA; J: TRBJ1-2; CDR3: CASSPTGDYGYTF; DNA: TGTGCCAGCAGCCCGACAGGGGACTATGGCTACACCTTC
V: TRBV19; D: TRBD2; size: NA; J: TRBJ2-2; CDR3: CASSPGLAELNTGELFF; DNA: TGTGCCAGTAGTCCGGGACTAGCGGAACTAAACACCGGGGAGCTGTTTTTT
V: TRBV19; D: NA; size: NA; J: TRBJ2-7; CDR3: CASSLSGISYEQYF; DNA: TGTGCCAGTAGCCTATCCGGGATTTCCTACGAGCAGTACTTC
V: TRBV24-1; D: TRBD1; size: NA; J: TRBJ2-1; CDR3: CATSVRSTGGHEQFF; DNA: TGTGCCACCAGTGTGAGATCGACAGGGGGGCATGAGCAGTTCTTC
V: TRBV28; D: NA; size: NA; J: TRBJ2-2; CDR3: CASSYTGPNTGELFF; DNA: TGTGCCAGCAGTTATACAGGGCCGAACACCGGGGAGCTGTTTTTT
V: TRBV18; D: NA; size: NA; J: TRBJ2-1; CDR3: CASSPMQGNYNEQFF; DNA: TGTGCCAGCTCACCAATGCAGGGGAACTACAATGAGCAGTTCTTC
V: TRBV7-9; D: TRBD1; size: few; J: TRBJ2-7; CDR3: CASSPRQGDTLYEQYF; DNA: TGTGCCAGCAGCCCGCGACAGGGGGACACCCTCTACGAGCAGTACTTC
V: TRBV28; D: NA; size: once; J: TRBJ1-4; CDR3: CASSFRTVTNEKLFF; DNA: TGTGCCAGCAGTTTTCGGACAGTAACAAATGAAAAACTGTTTTTT
V: TRBV6-5; D: NA; size: NA; J: TRBJ1-4; CDR3: CASSIGQGVNGKLFF; DNA: TGTGCCAGCAGTATTGGACAAGGGGTAAACGGCAAACTGTTTTTT
V: TRBV14; D: NA; size: once; J: TRBJ1-2; CDR3: CASSQIAGHYGYTF; DNA: TGTGCCAGCAGCCAAATCGCAGGGCACTATGGCTACACCTTC
V: TRBV2; D: NA; size: once; J: TRBJ2-1; CDR3: CASIGYRSYNEQFF; DNA: TGTGCCAGCATCGGGTATCGGTCCTACAATGAGCAGTTCTTC
V: TRBV19; D: NA; size: NA; J: TRBJ2-1; CDR3: CASSAGGAARFF; DNA: TGTGCCAGTAGTGCTGGGGGCGCGGCTCGGTTCTTC
V: TRBV15; D: TRBD2; size: NA; J: TRBJ2-3; CDR3: CATSGGTSGTDTQYF; DNA: TGTGCCACCAGCGGGGGGACTAGCGGCACAGATACGCAGTATTTT
V: TRBV18; D: TRBD1; size: NA; J: TRBJ1-5; CDR3: CASSQGVGVPQHF; DNA: TGTGCCAGCTCCCAGGGGGTAGGTGTGCCCCAGCATTTT
V: TRBV7-9; D: TRBD1; size: NA; J: TRBJ2-5; CDR3: CASSLGQGGYQETQYF; DNA: TGTGCCAGCAGCTTAGGACAGGGGGGCTATCAAGAGACCCAGTACTTC
V: TRBV7-3; D: TRBD1; size: once; J: TRBJ2-3; CDR3: CASSSAGTGGTDTQYF; DNA: TGTGCCAGCAGCTCTGCCGGGACAGGGGGGACAGATACGCAGTATTTT
V: TRBV28; D: NA; size: NA; J: TRBJ2-3; CDR3: CASSVQRDTQYF; DNA: TGTGCCAGCAGTGTACAGAGAGATACGCAGTATTTT
V: TRBV21-1; D: NA; size: NA; J: TRBJ2-7; CDR3: CASNGQGYEQYF; DNA: TGTGCCAGCAACGGACAGGGCTACGAGCAGTACTTC
V: TRBV28; D: TRBD1; size: NA; J: TRBJ2-4; CDR3: CASSSGTGVSLAKNIQYF; DNA: TGTGCCAGCAGTTCCGGGACAGGGGTTTCCTTAGCCAAAAACATTCAGTACTTC
V: TRBV30; D: TRBD2; size: NA; J: TRBJ2-2; CDR3: CAWSVRASGGAKLNTGELFF; DNA: TGTGCCTGGTCTGTCAGGGCTAGCGGGGGGGCGAAACTGAACACCGGGGAGCTGTTTTTT
V: TRBV27; D: TRBD1; size: NA; J: TRBJ2-1; CDR3: CASSPRGTYNEQFF; DNA: TGTGCCAGCAGTCCCAGGGGGACCTACAATGAGCAGTTCTTC
V: TRBV5-6; D: TRBD1; size: NA; J: TRBJ2-1; CDR3: CASSLVGQAKEGDNEQFF; DNA: TGTGCCAGCAGCTTAGTAGGACAGGCCAAAGAGGGGGACAATGAGCAGTTCTTC
V: TRBV30; D: TRBD1; size: NA; J: TRBJ1-5; CDR3: CAWGTGAGQPQHF; DNA: TGTGCCTGGGGGACAGGGGCGGGACAGCCCCAGCATTTT
V: TRBV7-9; D: NA; size: NA; J: TRBJ1-2; CDR3: CASSLQYGGNYGYTF; DNA: TGTGCCAGCAGCTTACAATACGGGGGGAACTATGGCTACACCTTC
V: TRBV29-1; D: NA; size: NA; J: TRBJ2-4; CDR3: CSVGHIAKNIQYF; DNA: TGCAGCGTGGGACATATTGCCAAAAACATTCAGTACTTC
V: TRBV2; D: NA; size: NA; J: TRBJ1-1; CDR3: CASRPSGGPEAFF; DNA: TGTGCCAGCCGCCCTTCGGGGGGACCTGAAGCTTTCTTT
V: TRBV27; D: NA; size: NA; J: TRBJ1-1; CDR3: CASSFAGTEAFF; DNA: TGTGCCAGCAGTTTTGCAGGCACTGAAGCTTTCTTT
V: TRBV6-1; D: TRBD1; size: NA; J: TRBJ2-7; CDR3: CASSDVVTGGYEQYF; DNA: TGTGCCAGCAGTGATGTTGTGACAGGGGGCTACGAGCAGTACTTC
V: TRBV5-6; D: TRBD2; size: NA; J: TRBJ2-7; CDR3: CASSLLAGEQYF; DNA: TGTGCCAGCAGCTTGCTAGCGGGCGAGCAGTACTTC
V: TRBV18; D: TRBD1; size: NA; J: TRBJ1-2; CDR3: CASSPTGGRGYGYTF; DNA: TGTGCCAGCTCACCGACAGGGGGAAGGGGCTATGGCTACACCTTC
V: TRBV2; D: TRBD2; size: NA; J: TRBJ2-7; CDR3: CASSEESGLRSYEQYF; DNA: TGTGCCAGCAGTGAAGAGTCGGGACTACGGTCCTACGAGCAGTACTTC
V: TRBV4-2; D: TRBD2; size: NA; J: TRBJ2-1; CDR3: CASSQRSPSGRAGEQFF; DNA: TGTGCCAGCAGCCAGAGGTCCCCTAGCGGGAGGGCGGGTGAGCAGTTCTTC
V: TRBV9; D: NA; size: many; J: TRBJ2-6; CDR3: CASSAEIQGSGANVLTF; DNA: TGTGCCAGCAGCGCAGAGATACAGGGTTCTGGGGCCAACGTCCTGACTTTC
V: TRBV5-1; D: TRBD1; size: NA; J: TRBJ1-1; CDR3: CASSYGQGTEAFF; DNA: TGCGCCAGCAGCTACGGACAGGGCACTGAAGCTTTCTTT
V: TRBV13; D: NA; size: few; J: TRBJ2-7; CDR3: CASSSRQDSYEQYF; DNA: TGTGCCAGCAGCTCAAGACAGGACTCCTACGAGCAGTACTTC
V: TRBV18; D: TRBD1; size: NA; J: TRBJ2-5; CDR3: CASSGDSKETQYF; DNA: TGTGCCAGCTCCGGGGACAGCAAAGAGACCCAGTACTTC
V: TRBV5-4; D: NA; size: once; J: TRBJ2-7; CDR3: CASSLGGGTYEQYF; DNA: TGTGCCAGCAGCTTAGGGGGGGGAACCTACGAGCAGTACTTC
V: TRBV2; D: TRBD1; size: NA; J: TRBJ1-5; CDR3: CASSGQGDQPQHF; DNA: TGTGCCAGCAGTGGACAGGGTGATCAGCCCCAGCATTTT
V: TRBV19; D: TRBD1; size: NA; J: TRBJ1-2; CDR3: CASSIPGQINYGYTF; DNA: TGTGCCAGTAGTATTCCGGGACAGATTAACTATGGCTACACCTTC